The present TCR beta chain was sequenced within a study of blood T cell repertoires in COVID-19. Study-wide background: The analysed material was cDNA or gDNA that came from T cells, B-cell-depleted T cells, or PBMCs.

The CDR3 is 14 residues long. Trimming removed 6 bases from V and 2 bases from J; junction bases left unmatched: 6. Germline V lookup: CDR1 LNHDA, CDR2 SQIVND (reference sequence). TCRdb keeps only in-frame clones here, not all; method: immunoSEQ multiplex PCR. Of some 150,000 clones listed, about 83% were seen once; the top ten hold 3.5% to 5.5%. The sample comprised peripheral blood. The TCR was taken from a middle-aged woman with acute or convalescent COVID-19. The chain uses TRBV19 and TRBJ1-2; 7 nucleotides match TRBD1. CDR3 protein: CASSLGQLNYGYTF. DNA of the CDR3: TGTGCCAGTAGCTTGGGACAGCTAAACTATGGCTACACCTTC.